These 14 T cell receptor beta chains originate from one sample sequenced in a study of Ad26.COV2.S vaccination and SARS-CoV-2 variants. The treatment here: about 20 received Ad26.COV2.S at low or high dose, single or two shots; 5 received placebo; per-sample allocation not given. Specimens were obtained on day 63 following the first vaccine or placebo injection. Using immunoSEQ multiplex PCR, the repertoire was profiled, and TCRdb retains in-frame clones only, with some absent. The sample shows 410,000 or so clones, 90% of them seen only once. This material consisted of peripheral blood, taken in a trial of Ad26.COV2.S vaccine versus placebo. The receptors shown here come from a person aged 18-60 years who received the Ad26.COV2.S COVID-19 vaccine or a placebo.

V gene TRBV7-3 combines with J gene TRBJ2-5; TRBD2 might be the D (5 bases). This CDR3 spans 14 amino acids. V was cut by 3 bases and J by 2 bases, with 10 bases left in between. CDR1 and CDR2 from the germline V gene are SGHTA and FQGTGA. Here the CDR3 reads CASSLSRDQETQYF. CDR3 nucleotides: TGTGCCAGCAGCTTGTCGAGGGATCAAGAGACCCAGTACTTC.

This clone appeared once. The chain recombines TRBV30 with TRBJ1-1; no definite D call. The CDR3 sequence is 14 residues long. V was trimmed by 3 bases and J by 0 bases, leaving 11 bases between them. CDR1 and CDR2 (germline): GTSNPN, SVGIG (reference sequence). Written as DNA, the CDR3 is TGTGCCTGGAGGAGGCGGGAGTTGAACACTGAAGCTTTCTTT. Its protein is CAWRRRELNTEAFF.

The genes are TRBV5-8 and TRBJ2-7, with D possibly being TRBD1 (5 bases). This CDR3 has 15 amino acids. V was shortened by 2 bases and J by 1 base, with 13 bases between the two germline ends. Looked up from germline, CDR1 is SGHTS and CDR2 is YDEGEE. The CDR3 DNA reads as TGTGCCAGCAGCTTCTCAGGGCGGAAGTCCTACGAGCAGTACTTC. Amino acids: CASSFSGRKSYEQYF.

J is TRBJ2-2 and V is TRBV7-9; 7 nucleotides agree with TRBD1. V gave up 10 bases and J gave up 6 bases; unmatched junction bases: 8. The CDR3 totals 13 residues. Germline CDR1 is SEHNR and CDR2 is FQNEAQ (reference sequence). As DNA, the CDR3 is TGTGCCACGCCGGGACAGCCGGCCGGGGAGCTGTTTTTT. Its protein is CATPGQPAGELFF.

Only one count was recorded for this clone. V usage is TRBV28 and J usage is TRBJ2-3; TRBD2 aligns across 12 bases. V lost 5 bases, J lost 3 bases, and 9 bases stayed unmatched. Germline lookup yields CDR1 MDHEN and CDR2 SYDVKM. There are 17 residues in the CDR3. The DNA of the CDR3 is TGTGCCAGCAGTCCCCCCGGACTAGCGGGGAAAACAGATACGCAGTATTTT. Its protein is CASSPPGLAGKTDTQYF.

The table lists this clone with a count of one. This chain uses TRBV28 with TRBJ1-2; 8 nucleotides match TRBD1. CDR1 is MDHEN and CDR2 is SYDVKM in the germline V gene. V lost 6 bases, J lost 6 bases, and 6 bases stayed unmatched. CDR3 length equals 13 residues. CDR3 nucleotide sequence: TGTGCCAGCAGGGTAGGACAGGGTGATGGCTACACCTTC. Protein product: CASRVGQGDGYTF.

This chain uses TRBV5-1 with TRBJ2-1; tentative D call: TRBD1 (5 bases). From germline, CDR1 is SGHRS and CDR2 YFSETQ. CDR3 size: 15 residues. V was shortened by 3 bases and J by 2 bases, with 12 bases between the two germline ends. For the CDR3, the DNA is TGCGCCAGCAGCTCCACAGGTCTTACCTACAATGAGCAGTTCTTC. Protein: CASSSTGLTYNEQFF.

This clone was seen only a few times. The chain couples TRBV25-1 to TRBJ2-2; 9 nucleotides line up with TRBD1. V lost 4 bases to trimming and J lost 3 bases; unmatched junction nucleotides: 0. The CDR3 contains 14 residues. Looked up from germline, CDR1 is MGHDK and CDR2 is SYGVNS. The CDR3 here is CASSGQGDTGELFF. In DNA form, the CDR3 reads TGTGCCAGCAGTGGACAGGGGGACACCGGGGAGCTGTTTTTT.

This clone was counted between two and nine times. V and J are TRBV23-1 and TRBJ2-7; no clear D. TRBV23-1 is marked as an open reading frame, function uncertain. CDR3 length: 12 amino acids. Trimming cost V 2 bases and J 9 bases, with 11 bases left between them. The CDR3 loop reads CASSQGPSGQYF. The CDR3 DNA is TGCGCCAGCAGTCAAGGTCCATCGGGGCAGTACTTC.

J is TRBJ2-7 and V is TRBV7-2, with 10 bases matching TRBD2. J gave up 2 bases and V 5 bases, and 6 bases lay outside the gene matches. The CDR3 runs 15 residues. Germline V CDR1 and CDR2: SGHTA, FQGNSA. CDR3 bases: TGTGCCAGCAGCACACTAGCGGGGCCCCCCTACGAGCAGTACTTC. Protein sequence: CASSTLAGPPYEQYF.

CDR3 sequence: CASTIRGEGYTF. The CDR3 nucleotides read TGTGCCAGTACCATTAGAGGGGAAGGCTACACCTTC. This chain uses TRBV19 with TRBJ1-2; TRBD1 is a possible D gene (5 bases). The CDR3 loop spans 12 amino acids. From germline, CDR1 is LNHDA and CDR2 SQIVND (reference sequence). Trimming removed 7 bases from V and 8 bases from J, with 14 bases in between.

The chain links TRBV29-1 to TRBJ1-1; D not certain. Looked up from germline, CDR1 is SQVTM and CDR2 is ANQGSEA. V was pared by 7 bases and J by 1 base, with 4 bases between. The CDR3 spans 10 residues. Here the CDR3 DNA reads TGCAGCGGGGGGAACACTGAAGCTTTCTTT. Its protein product is CSGGNTEAFF. The full variable domain, completed using reference TRBV29-1 and TRBJ1-1, is SAVISQKPSRDICQRGTSLTIQCQVDSQVTMMFWYRQQPGQSLTLIATANQGSEATYESGFVIDKFPISRPNLTFSTLTVSNMSPEDSSIYLCSGGNTEAFFGQGTRLTVV.

This chain links TRBV5-1 with TRBJ2-5; the D gene is possibly TRBD2 (6 bases). Trimming removed 4 bases at V and 4 bases at J, with 14 bases between. The CDR3 loop spans 14 amino acids. Looked up from germline, CDR1 is SGHRS and CDR2 is YFSETQ. The CDR3 loop reads CASSRGGDVETQYF. CDR3 nucleotide sequence: TGCGCCAGCAGCCGCGGAGGGGATGTAGAGACCCAGTACTTC.

Points on this clone: Other DNA sequences within the sample encode an identical CDR3. DNA of the CDR3: TGTGCCAGCAGCCCAAACACTGAAGCTTTCTTT. The encoded protein is CASSPNTEAFF. V gene TRBV28 combines with J gene TRBJ1-1; D is unclear. This CDR3 contains 11 residues. With 6 bases removed from V and 2 bases from J, the gap between germline ends came to 4 bases. Germline CDR1 MDHEN, CDR2 SYDVKM. Based on the CDR3 plus reference TRBV28 and TRBJ1-1, the full variable domain is DVKVTQSSRYLVKRTGEKVFLECVQDMDHENMFWYRQDPGLGLRLIYFSYDVKMKEKGDIPEGYSVSREKKERFSLILESASTNQTSMYLCASSPNTEAFFGQGTRLTVV.